This TCR beta chain was retrieved from a study of T cell changes during pregnancy in multiple sclerosis. Germline V gene lookup returns CDR1 SGHDT and CDR2 YYEEEE. V was cut by 5 bases and J by 6 bases, with 20 bases left in between. This CDR3 has 15 amino acids. Libraries were prepared by immunoSEQ multiplex PCR; TCRdb keeps only in-frame clonotypes and omits some of them. The data contain some 75,000 clones, nearly 95% of them singletons. This TCR was recovered from a female donor with multiple sclerosis, enrolled in a pregnancy study. The sequenced sample was peripheral blood, obtained in the second trimester of pregnancy. This chain links TRBV5-6 with TRBJ1-2; tentative D call: TRBD1 (6 bases). The CDR3 loop is CASRTRGHFVHGYTF. The CDR3 nucleotides are TGTGCCAGCAGAACAAGGGGACATTTTGTACATGGCTACACCTTC.